A selection of T cell receptor beta chains follows, all from one sample in a study of T cell changes during pregnancy in multiple sclerosis. Some clones are missing from TCRdb's copy, which holds only in-frame ones; the method was immunoSEQ multiplex PCR. This sample has 55,000 to 70,000 clones, with roughly 93% found just once. Source: CD4+ T cells from peripheral blood mononuclear cells, taken before pregnancy. The receptors here all came from a female donor with multiple sclerosis, enrolled in a pregnancy study. Both conserved end residues are part of each CDR3. Each record gives: CDR3 length, D gene, J gene, V gene, clone size, CDR3 DNA, CDR3 protein. The D gene is left open where the match is weak. A clone size is listed for some rows: how often the clone was seen (once, few, many), or a class if it is expanded.

>19|TRBD2|TRBJ2-3|TRBV7-2|-
TGTGCCAGCAGCTTAGGTTCTCGGCCCTACAGCGGGAGATCAGATACGCAGTATTTT
CASSLGSRPYSGRSDTQYF
>17|-|TRBJ1-5|TRBV28|-
TGTGCCAGCGTCCGGACAGATTTATATGATAGCAATCAGCCCCAGCATTTT
CASVRTDLYDSNQPQHF
>14|TRBD2|TRBJ2-1|TRBV5-4|once
TGTGCCAGCTCCGGAGGGCGGGAGCGGCATGAGCAGTTCTTC
CASSGGRERHEQFF
>20|TRBD2|TRBJ2-3|TRBV9|-
TGTGCCAGCAGCTCCAACGTTCTCCCGGGACTAGCGGGAGGATTAGATACGCAGTATTTT
CASSSNVLPGLAGGLDTQYF
>17|-|TRBJ2-6|TRBV4-2|-
TGTGCCAGCAGCCAAGAGGCGGTTAGCTCTGGGGCCAACGTCCTGACTTTC
CASSQEAVSSGANVLTF
>14|-|TRBJ2-3|TRBV7-9|-
TGTGCCAGCAGCTTAGACAGGGCGACAGATACGCAGTATTTT
CASSLDRATDTQYF
>15|TRBD1|TRBJ2-7|TRBV5-1|-
TGCGCCAGCAGCTTGGGGACAGGGGCGGCCTACGAGCAGTACTTC
CASSLGTGAAYEQYF
>14|-|TRBJ1-1|TRBV6-6|-
TGTGCCAGCAGTAAGACAGGTTTGAGGACTGAAGCTTTCTTT
CASSKTGLRTEAFF
>14|-|TRBJ1-3|TRBV19|-
TGTGCCAGTAGTATACGGGGGGAAGGAAACACCATATATTTT
CASSIRGEGNTIYF
>14|TRBD2|TRBJ2-3|TRBV19|-
TGTGCCAGTAGTCTAGCGGGAGTCACAGATACGCAGTATTTT
CASSLAGVTDTQYF
>16|TRBD1|TRBJ2-3|TRBV27|-
TGTGCCAGCAGTTTATACAGGGGGCTCAGCACAGATACGCAGTATTTT
CASSLYRGLSTDTQYF
>15|-|TRBJ2-5|TRBV7-6|once
TGTGCCAGCAGCTTAATAGGAGGGGGCATGGAGACCCAGTACTTC
CASSLIGGGMETQYF
>15|TRBD2|TRBJ2-7|TRBV7-3|once
TGTGCCAGCGCGGGGGGGGGCCACGGGGCCTACGAGCAGTACTTC
CASAGGGHGAYEQYF
>16|TRBD2|TRBJ2-7|TRBV14|-
TGTGCCAGCAGCCTGATGACTAGCGGGAGCTCCTACGAGCAGTACTTC
CASSLMTSGSSYEQYF
>15|-|TRBJ2-7|TRBV7-2|-
TGTGCCAGCAGCAAAACTTCAGGTTCCGCCTACGAGCAGTACTTC
CASSKTSGSAYEQYF
>13|-|TRBJ2-5|TRBV29-1|-
TGCAGCGTTGACGAGTACCCCCAAGAGACCCAGTACTTC
CSVDEYPQETQYF
>16|TRBD2|TRBJ2-7|TRBV7-9|once
TGTGCCAGCAGCCCACAAGGAGGCGGGAGAGCGTACGAGCAGTACTTC
CASSPQGGGRAYEQYF
>13|-|TRBJ2-1|TRBV18|-
TGTGCCAGCTCACCACGTTCTGACAATGAGCAGTTCTTC
CASSPRSDNEQFF
>13|TRBD1|TRBJ1-2|TRBV7-8|-
TGTGCCAGCAGCTTGGGACAGAACTATGGCTACACCTTC
CASSLGQNYGYTF
>16|TRBD2|TRBJ2-7|TRBV19|-
TGTGCCAGTAGTATTTTTCCTAGCGGGGGCTATGCCGAGCAGTACTTC
CASSIFPSGGYAEQYF
>15|TRBD1|TRBJ2-2|TRBV13|once
TGTGCCAGCAGCTCCCGGGACAGGGTTTTCGGGGAGCTGTTTTTT
CASSSRDRVFGELFF
>15|TRBD1|TRBJ2-7|TRBV28|-
TGTGCCAGCAGTTCCCTCGGGACAGGTACCTACGAGCAGTACTTC
CASSSLGTGTYEQYF
>17|-|TRBJ2-1|TRBV28|-
TGTGCCAGCAGTTTATCGTCAGTGGCAAGCTCCTACAATGAGCAGTTCTTC
CASSLSSVASSYNEQFF
>13|-|TRBJ2-5|TRBV7-9|-
TGTGCCAGCAGCTTACAGCGTTTGGAGACCCAGTACTTC
CASSLQRLETQYF
>15|TRBD2|TRBJ2-2|TRBV4-3|-
TGCGCCAGCAGCCTATTAGCGGGAGGTATCGGGGAGCTGTTTTTT
CASSLLAGGIGELFF
>16|-|TRBJ1-2|TRBV30|-
TGTGCCTGGAACAGGTGGACAGCTATTTCTAACTATGGCTACACCTTC
CAWNRWTAISNYGYTF
>16|TRBD1|TRBJ1-2|TRBV7-9|-
TGTGCCAGCAGCTTAATAAGCGGGACAGGGAACTATGGCTACACCTTC
CASSLISGTGNYGYTF
>15|TRBD2|TRBJ2-1|TRBV9|-
TGTGCCAGCAGCGTAACTAGCGGGGCTTACAATGAGCAGTTCTTC
CASSVTSGAYNEQFF
>17|TRBD1|TRBJ1-2|TRBV9|-
TGTGCCAGCAGCGTAGGGGGGACAGGGGGACTAAACTATGGCTACACCTTC
CASSVGGTGGLNYGYTF
>14|TRBD2|TRBJ2-1|TRBV19|-
TGTGCCAGTGCCGGGACTAGCGCTGTTAATGAGCAGTTCTTC
CASAGTSAVNEQFF
>12|-|TRBJ1-4|TRBV19|-
TGTGCCAGTAGTACCCGGGAAGGTAAACTGTTTTTT
CASSTREGKLFF
>13|TRBD1|TRBJ2-7|TRBV29-1|-
TGCAGCGTTGGGACAGGGGGCAGAAACGAGCAGTACTTC
CSVGTGGRNEQYF
>13|TRBD1|TRBJ1-2|TRBV5-1|-
TGCGCCAGCAGCTTGACAGGGGTGAATGGCTACACCTTC
CASSLTGVNGYTF
>14|TRBD1|TRBJ1-1|TRBV6-1|-
TGTGCCAGCAGTGATTACAGGGGATACACTGAAGCTTTCTTT
CASSDYRGYTEAFF
>15|TRBD2|TRBJ2-1|TRBV25-1|-
TGTGCCAGCAGTGAAGGACTAGCGGGAGTCAATGAGCAGTTCTTC
CASSEGLAGVNEQFF
>11|-|TRBJ2-1|TRBV29-1|-
TGCAGCGTTGAAGCCGACTTTAAGCAGTTCTTC
CSVEADFKQFF
>14|-|TRBJ1-1|TRBV7-2|-
TGTGCCAGCAGCTTAGGGCCGTCGAACACTGAAGCTTTCTTT
CASSLGPSNTEAFF
>18|TRBD2|TRBJ2-5|TRBV13|-
TGTGCCAGCAGCTTATCGACTAGCGGGAGGGCCCTCGGGGAGACCCAGTACTTC
CASSLSTSGRALGETQYF
>16|TRBD2|TRBJ2-7|TRBV9|-
TGTGCCAGCAGCGCCTCTCTAGCGGGGCATGCCTACGAGCAGTACTTC
CASSASLAGHAYEQYF
>14|-|TRBJ1-2|TRBV7-6|-
TGTGCCAGCAGCGGATATGAGGGTGCCTATGGCTACACCTTC
CASSGYEGAYGYTF
>15|TRBD2|TRBJ2-3|TRBV4-2|-
TGTGCCAGCAGTTTGGGGGGGGGTAGCACAGATACGCAGTATTTT
CASSLGGGSTDTQYF
>18|TRBD2|TRBJ2-1|TRBV28|-
TGTGCCAGCAGTTTAGGCTTCCCCCTAGCGGTCACCTACAATGAGCAGTTCTTC
CASSLGFPLAVTYNEQFF
>16|TRBD2|TRBJ2-3|TRBV29-1|-
TGCAGCGTTGAATTATTGACTAGCGGGAGCCCAGATACGCAGTATTTT
CSVELLTSGSPDTQYF